This TCR beta chain was found in a study of blood T cell repertoires in COVID-19. Overall study context: The cDNA or gDNA used as material had been derived from T cells, B-cell-depleted T cells, or PBMCs.

Clones were read by immunoSEQ multiplex PCR, and TCRdb kept only the in-frame ones, dropping some. The table lists 200,000 to 250,000 clones, approximately 85% of them singletons. Seattle enrolled patients during active infection and tracked them longitudinally. This sequence originates from a woman in her 70s with COVID-19, enrolled during active disease. Sequenced material: peripheral blood.

The CDR3 nucleotides are TGTGCCAGCAGTCAAGGGGCTAACTATGGCTACACCTTC. Translated, it gives CASSQGANYGYTF. The gene calls are TRBV27 and TRBJ1-2; D possibly corresponds to TRBD1 (5 bases). Trimming removed 5 bases at V and 0 bases at J, with 7 bases between. CDR1 MNHEY and CDR2 SMNVEV come from the germline V gene (reference sequence). This CDR3 contains 13 residues.